This TCR beta chain came from a study of T cells in Graves' hyperthyroidism and ophthalmopathy. Notes on the study in general: A model built on 13 V-J features separated ophthalmopathy from stable hyperthyroidism.

This clonotype appeared a few times. Its antigen is as yet unknown. TCR beta CDR3 sequences were amplified from RNA transcripts. The TCR CDR3 was amplified in a first-round RT-PCR using the HTBI primer set. TCRdb fed the multiplex PCR reads into MiXCR, producing one record per CDR3 protein. The sample records hundreds of thousands of distinct CDR3 sequences, about a third being singletons. Sequenced material: blood. The clonotype originates from a woman in her 40s with Graves' hyperthyroidism.

This chain's CDR3 is CASSRGTEQYGYTF. The DNA for the CDR3 is TGTGCCAGCAGCCGAGGGACAGAACAATATGGCTACACCTTC. The genes are TRBV7-2 and TRBJ1-2, with 7 bases fitting TRBD1. J gave up 5 bases and V 5 bases, and 8 bases lay outside the gene matches. The CDR3 contains 14 residues. The germline V gene encodes CDR1 SGHTA and CDR2 FQGNSA.